This record concerns one T cell receptor beta chain sequence. Its matching antigen is unknown. This entry belongs to a study of cytomegalovirus exposure and HLA in healthy donors. Overall study findings and caveats: Subsequent analysis found a tendency for first-cohort TCR clusters to co-occur within the 90 to 150 validation repertoires.

The V gene end was trimmed by 0 bases and the J gene end by 7 bases; junction bases not matched to a gene: 7. The CDR3 is 15 amino acids. CDR1 MNHEY and CDR2 SVGAGI come from the germline V gene. TCRdb's copy holds only in-frame clones and misses some; the assay was immunoSEQ multiplex PCR. The profile covers fewer than 400,000 clones, with just over 85% appearing a single time and about 0.91% taken by the ten largest. This TCR came from a woman under 30 in good health and CMV-seronegative. Source material: PBMCs. This chain links TRBV6-5 with TRBJ2-5, with 8 positions matching TRBD2. Here the CDR3 DNA reads TGTGCCAGCAGTTACTCGGGCAGCGGGAGTAGGACCCAGTACTTC. It translates to CASSYSGSGSRTQYF.